A few counts support the clone carrying this T cell receptor (beta chain). Its antigen is as yet unknown. This entry is derived from a study of blood T cells in healthy people across ages. Study as a whole: The capture of about one barcoded beta molecule per two T cells was achieved by template switching. Points from the study as a whole: Both higher diversity and more naive CD4+ cells marked long-lived donors when set against aged donors. The study lacked donor CMV status, which possibly confounded expanded clonotype changes.

The CDR3 runs 14 residues. CDR1 is SEHNR, CDR2 FQNEAQ, per germline (reference sequence). Trimming took 1 base from V and 6 from J, leaving 12 bases between them. The authors ran a second PCR of 7 to 11 cycles using a sample-barcoded 5' primer and a J-beta primer mix. TCRdb re-derived calls from the 5' RACE reads in MiXCR, one entry per CDR3 protein. Found here are more than 650,000 distinct CDR3 sequences, around a fifth of them singletons; the top ten hold around 22%. Specimen: blood. The chain combines TRBV7-9 with TRBJ1-1, with a weak D call TRBD1 (5 bases). The sequence was obtained from an older man in good health. CDR3 coding DNA: TGTGCCAGCAGCTTAGGAAGGGGTGGACCTGAAGCTTTCTTT. Translating gives CASSLGRGGPEAFF.